The next 18 T cell receptor beta chains were all read from a single sample in a study of T-cell memory formation after mild COVID-19. TCRdb fed the 5' RACE reads into MiXCR, producing one record per CDR3 protein. Of about 180,000 distinct CDR3 sequences in the sample, around 18% were seen once. Sequencing was performed on PBMCs or a T cell subset sorted from them (not recorded which). The receptors derive from a man younger than 35 who had mild COVID-19 (a few samples of this study predate the infection). Cell type and time point are not known.

The rearrangement links TRBV29-1 to TRBJ2-3, with D perhaps given as TRBD1 or TRBD2 (6 bases each). V was trimmed by 6 bases and J by 2 bases, leaving 18 bases between them. The CDR3 is 15 amino acids. Germline V gives CDR1 SQVTM, CDR2 ANQGSEA. The CDR3 DNA sequence: TGCAGCGTCACGAGATCGGGGGCCCACACAGATACGCAGTATTTT. This gives the protein CSVTRSGAHTDTQYF.

The V call is TRBV20-1, the J call TRBJ1-1; 8 bases align to TRBD1. The CDR3 is 12 amino acids. The germline CDR1 and CDR2 sequences are DFQATT and SNEGSKA (reference sequence). As DNA, the CDR3 is TGCAGACCCGACAGGGGAAGACCTGAAGCTTTCTTT. Amino acids: CRPDRGRPEAFF.

This clonotype has just a few counts. This rearrangement joins TRBV7-2 to TRBJ1-2; possible D gene TRBD1, 6 bases. V gave up 1 base and J gave up 4 bases, with 13 bases separating them. Germline lookup yields CDR1 SGHTA and CDR2 FQGNSA. This CDR3 is 15 amino acids long. The CDR3 nucleotides read TGTGCCAGCAGCTTAGGTTCGTCAGGGGCCTATGGCTACACCTTC. Amino acid sequence: CASSLGSSGAYGYTF.

In DNA, the CDR3 is TGTGCCAGCGCCCAGACAGATACGCAGTATTTT. Its protein is CASAQTDTQYF. The V call is TRBV11-1, the J call TRBJ2-3, with D unresolved. Germline-derived CDR1 and CDR2 are SGHAT and FQDESV (reference sequence). V lost 8 bases to trimming and J lost 3 bases, with 6 bases between them. The CDR3 consists of 11 residues.

The chain uses TRBV23-1 and TRBJ1-1, with 7 positions matching TRBD1. TRBV23-1 has ORF status, its function being uncertain. CDR3 length: 14 residues. V gave up 7 bases and J gave up 7 bases; unmatched junction bases: 12. The CDR3 DNA reads as TGCGCCAGCAAAATATGGGACAGCCCCCTTGAAGCTTTCTTT. Translation: CASKIWDSPLEAFF.

The chain employs TRBV29-1 and TRBJ2-7, with D possibly TRBD1 on 6 matching bases. The CDR3 contains 16 residues. Germline V lookup: CDR1 SQVTM, CDR2 ANQGSEA. Trimming pared 3 bases from V and 0 bases from J, leaving 18 bases between. The CDR3 DNA is TGCAGCGTTGAGACCCCCACAGGGCTTAGCTCCTACGAGCAGTACTTC. Protein product: CSVETPTGLSSYEQYF.

This chain connects TRBV5-1 to TRBJ1-1; D gene uncertain. The CDR3 length is 13 residues. V was clipped by 0 bases and J by 7 bases, with 10 bases between them. Germline V gene sequence: CDR1 SGHRS, CDR2 YFSETQ. Written as DNA, the CDR3 is TGCGCCAGCAGCTTGGTACCTATGGGTGAAGCTTTCTTT. The encoded protein is CASSLVPMGEAFF.

The V gene is TRBV3-1, the J gene TRBJ2-1, with 7 bases aligning to TRBD1. This CDR3 has 15 amino acids. CDR1 and CDR2 from the germline V gene are LGHDT and YNNKEL (reference sequence). V gave up 4 bases and J gave up 5 bases; unmatched junction bases: 8. CDR3 region: CASSPGTAPDNEQFF. The CDR3 DNA is TGTGCCAGCAGCCCCGGGACAGCACCCGACAATGAGCAGTTCTTC.

This rearrangement joins TRBV24-1 to TRBJ2-7; 7 bases line up with TRBD1. The CDR3 has 14 residues. Germline loops: CDR1 KGHDR, CDR2 SFDVKD. Trimming at V came to 4 bases and at J to 3 bases, leaving 5 bases not matched to a gene. CDR3 DNA: TGTGCCACCAGTGAAGCCGGGACAGACTACGAGCAGTACTTC. This sequence encodes CATSEAGTDYEQYF.

The rearrangement links TRBV15 to TRBJ2-7; 12 positions match TRBD1. There are 16 residues in the CDR3. The germline gives CDR1 LNHNV, CDR2 YYDKDF (reference sequence). The J segment lost 6 bases and the V segment lost 0 bases, leaving 6 bases of the junction unmatched. CDR3 DNA sequence: TGTGCCACCAGCAGAGATGGGGGACAGGGGGCCCGCGAGCAGTACTTC. This gives the protein CATSRDGGQGAREQYF.

This chain uses TRBV4-3 with TRBJ1-1; D gene ambiguous. V was cut by 2 bases and J by 1 base, with 11 bases left in between. Germline assignment: CDR1 LGHNA and CDR2 YSLEER. CDR3 length: 15 residues. The CDR3 nucleotides read TGCGCCAGCAGCCAACTCCGCAGCCAGAACACTGAAGCTTTCTTT. Translation gives CASSQLRSQNTEAFF.

CDR3 sequence reads: CASSPDSHTGELFF. Here the CDR3 DNA reads TGCGCCAGCAGCCCTGACAGCCACACCGGGGAGCTGTTTTTT. V and J are TRBV5-1 and TRBJ2-2; D possibly corresponds to TRBD1 (5 bases). This CDR3 is built from 14 residues. Germline V lookup: CDR1 SGHRS, CDR2 YFSETQ. V was trimmed by 4 bases and J by 3 bases, leaving 10 bases between them.

This chain connects TRBV7-2 to TRBJ1-2; 7 bases fit TRBD1. J lost 6 bases, V lost 4 bases, and 5 bases had no gene match. Germline V gives CDR1 SGHTA, CDR2 FQGNSA. The CDR3 loop spans 13 amino acids. The CDR3 bases are TGTGCCAGCAGCTCTAACAGGGGAAATGGCTACACCTTC. Translating gives CASSSNRGNGYTF.

This sequence joins TRBV6-5 and TRBJ2-5, with 14 bases lining up with TRBD2. After removal of 9 bases from V and 7 bases from J, the junction contained 10 bases not matched to a gene. Germline V gene data show CDR1 as MNHEY and CDR2 as SVGAGI. CDR3 length: 15 amino acids. The CDR3 bases are TGTGCCAGTACAGGACTAGCGGGGGGCCAGGGGACCCAGTACTTC. The encoded protein is CASTGLAGGQGTQYF.

A few counts support this clonotype. The chain employs TRBV9 and TRBJ2-3; TRBD1 matches at 9 bases. Germline trimming cut 3 bases from V and 6 bases from J; bases unmatched to any gene: 11. The CDR3 runs 16 residues. CDR1 is SGDLS and CDR2 is YYNGEE in the germline V gene. The CDR3 protein is CASSAWTGDGVDTQYF. CDR3 nucleotides: TGTGCCAGCAGCGCGTGGACAGGGGATGGGGTGGATACGCAGTATTTT.

This clonotype was picked up a small number of times. The V and J genes are TRBV9 and TRBJ2-7, with 9 bases that match TRBD1. V was clipped by 0 bases and J by 0 bases; unmatched bases: 10. The length of the CDR3 is 18 residues. In germline, CDR1 is SGDLS, CDR2 YYNGEE. The DNA for the CDR3 is TGTGCCAGCAGCGTAGTACTCACAGGGGGCCCTCCCTCCTACGAGCAGTACTTC. Amino acids: CASSVVLTGGPPSYEQYF.

This clonotype was seen a few times. The chain recombines TRBV20-1 with TRBJ2-2, with 12 nucleotides matching TRBD1. The germline V gene has CDR1 DFQATT and CDR2 SNEGSKA (reference sequence). This CDR3 region has 18 residues. The V segment lost 1 base and the J segment 4 bases; nucleotides outside the gene matches: 10. The CDR3 coding sequence is TGCAGTGCTAGAGCCGGGACAGGGGGCCTGCCCTCCACCGGGGAGCTGTTTTTT. Translated: CSARAGTGGLPSTGELFF.

This clonotype was recorded a few times. The chain recombines TRBV29-1 with TRBJ1-5, with D maybe TRBD1 (6 bases). The germline CDR1 and CDR2 sequences are SQVTM and ANQGSEA. V was pared by 3 bases and J by 4 bases, with 16 bases between. This CDR3 comprises 15 residues. CDR3 DNA sequence: TGCAGCGTTGAGACCCCACACACAGGGAATCAGCCCCAGCATTTT. Translated: CSVETPHTGNQPQHF.